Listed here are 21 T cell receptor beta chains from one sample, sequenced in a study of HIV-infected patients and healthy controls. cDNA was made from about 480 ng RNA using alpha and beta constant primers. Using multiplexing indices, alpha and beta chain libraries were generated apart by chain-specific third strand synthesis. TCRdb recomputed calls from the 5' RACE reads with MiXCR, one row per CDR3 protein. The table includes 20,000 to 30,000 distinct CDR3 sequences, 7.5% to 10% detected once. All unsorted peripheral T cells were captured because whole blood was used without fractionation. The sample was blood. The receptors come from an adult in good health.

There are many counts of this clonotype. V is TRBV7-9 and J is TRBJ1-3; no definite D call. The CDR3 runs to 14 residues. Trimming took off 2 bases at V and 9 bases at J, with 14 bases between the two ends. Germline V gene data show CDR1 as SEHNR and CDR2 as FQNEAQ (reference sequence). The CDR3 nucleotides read TGTGCCAGCAGCTTAAACCCCCAGCCGCCCACCATATATTTT. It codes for CASSLNPQPPTIYF.

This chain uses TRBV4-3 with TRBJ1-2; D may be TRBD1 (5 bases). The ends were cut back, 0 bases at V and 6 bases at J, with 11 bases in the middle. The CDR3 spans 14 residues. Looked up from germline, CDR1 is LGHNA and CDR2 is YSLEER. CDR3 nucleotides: TGCGCCAGCAGCCAAGAAAGGCAGGGCCATGGCTACACCTTC. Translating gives CASSQERQGHGYTF.

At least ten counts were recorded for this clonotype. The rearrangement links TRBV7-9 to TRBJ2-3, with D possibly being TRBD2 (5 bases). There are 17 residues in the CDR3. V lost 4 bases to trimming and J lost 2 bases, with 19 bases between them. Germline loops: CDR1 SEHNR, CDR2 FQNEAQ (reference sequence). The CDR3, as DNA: TGTGCCAGCAGCTCCCGGGAAGCGATACTATTCACAGATACGCAGTATTTT. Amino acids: CASSSREAILFTDTQYF.

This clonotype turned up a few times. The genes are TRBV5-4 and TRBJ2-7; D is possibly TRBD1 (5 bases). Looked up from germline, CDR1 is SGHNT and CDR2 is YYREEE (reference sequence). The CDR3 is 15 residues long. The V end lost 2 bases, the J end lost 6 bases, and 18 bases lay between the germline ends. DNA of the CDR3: TGTGCCAGCAGCTTTAAAGGGGTGTTGGGAAGCGAGCAGTACTTC. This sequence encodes CASSFKGVLGSEQYF. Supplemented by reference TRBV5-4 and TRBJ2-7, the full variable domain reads ETGVTQSPTHLIKTRGQQVTLRCSSQSGHNTVSWYQQALGQGPQFIFQYYREEENGRGNFPPRFSGLQFPNYSSELNVNALELDDSALYLCASSFKGVLGSEQYFGPGTRLTVT.

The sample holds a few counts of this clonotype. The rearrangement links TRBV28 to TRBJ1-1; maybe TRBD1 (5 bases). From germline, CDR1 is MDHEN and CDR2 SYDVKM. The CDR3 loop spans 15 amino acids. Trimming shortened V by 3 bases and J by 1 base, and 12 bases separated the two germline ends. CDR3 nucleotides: TGTGCCAGCAGTTTCTACACGGGGGGGAACACTGAAGCTTTCTTT. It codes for CASSFYTGGNTEAFF. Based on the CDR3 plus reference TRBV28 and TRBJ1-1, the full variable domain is DVKVTQSSRYLVKRTGEKVFLECVQDMDHENMFWYRQDPGLGLRLIYFSYDVKMKEKGDIPEGYSVSREKKERFSLILESASTNQTSMYLCASSFYTGGNTEAFFGQGTRLTVV.

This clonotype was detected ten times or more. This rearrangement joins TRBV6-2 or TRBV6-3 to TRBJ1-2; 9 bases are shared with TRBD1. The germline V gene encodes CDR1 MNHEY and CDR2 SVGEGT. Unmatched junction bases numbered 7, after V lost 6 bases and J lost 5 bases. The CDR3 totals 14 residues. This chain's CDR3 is CASSARDRDYGYTF. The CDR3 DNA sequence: TGTGCCAGCAGCGCCAGGGACAGGGATTATGGCTACACCTTC.

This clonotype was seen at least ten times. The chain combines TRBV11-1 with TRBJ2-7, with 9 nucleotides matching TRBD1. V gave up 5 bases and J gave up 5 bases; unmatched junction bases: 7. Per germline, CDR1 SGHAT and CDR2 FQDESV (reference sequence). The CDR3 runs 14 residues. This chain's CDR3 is CASSTDRGYNEQYF. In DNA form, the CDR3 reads TGTGCCAGCAGCACGGACAGGGGTTACAACGAGCAGTACTTC. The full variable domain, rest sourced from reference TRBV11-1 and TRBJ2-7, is EAEVAQSPRYKITEKSQAVAFWCDPISGHATLYWYRQILGQGPELLVQFQDESVVDDSQLPKDRFSAERLKGVDSTLKIQPAELGDSAMYLCASSTDRGYNEQYFGPGTRLTVT.

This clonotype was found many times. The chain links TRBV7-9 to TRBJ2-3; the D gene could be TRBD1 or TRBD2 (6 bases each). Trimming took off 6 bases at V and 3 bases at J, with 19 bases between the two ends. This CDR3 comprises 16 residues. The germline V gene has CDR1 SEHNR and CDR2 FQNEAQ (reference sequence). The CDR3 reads CASRPTGAGSTDTQYF. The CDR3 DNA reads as TGTGCCAGCAGGCCAACGGGGGCGGGGTCGACAGATACGCAGTATTTT.

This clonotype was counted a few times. CDR3 region: CSSGHPGLALVETQYF. The CDR3 nucleotides read TGCAGTAGTGGCCATCCGGGGCTAGCGTTAGTTGAGACCCAGTACTTC. The chain links TRBV20-1 to TRBJ2-5; a weak D match, TRBD2 (6 bases). From germline, CDR1 is DFQATT and CDR2 SNEGSKA (reference sequence). Trimming took 8 bases from V and 5 from J, leaving 27 bases between them. The CDR3 runs 16 residues.

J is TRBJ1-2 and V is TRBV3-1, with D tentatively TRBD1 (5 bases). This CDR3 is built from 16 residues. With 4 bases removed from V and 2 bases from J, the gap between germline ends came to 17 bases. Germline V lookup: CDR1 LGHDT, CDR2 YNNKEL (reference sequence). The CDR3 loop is CASSPGLGGSNYGYTF. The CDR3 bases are TGTGCCAGCAGCCCCGGGCTCGGGGGATCCAACTATGGCTACACCTTC.

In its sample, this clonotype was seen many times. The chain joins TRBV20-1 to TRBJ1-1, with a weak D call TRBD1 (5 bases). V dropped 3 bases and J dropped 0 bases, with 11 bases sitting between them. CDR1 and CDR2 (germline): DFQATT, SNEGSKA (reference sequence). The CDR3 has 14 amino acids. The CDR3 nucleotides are TGCAGTGCTAGCGGGGCGGACATGAACACTGAAGCTTTCTTT. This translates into CSASGADMNTEAFF.

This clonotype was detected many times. The CDR3 loop is CASSFGMEPQHF. CDR3 DNA: TGTGCCAGCAGTTTTGGGATGGAGCCCCAGCATTTT. The V call is TRBV12-3 or TRBV12-4, the J call TRBJ1-5; D is ambiguous. This CDR3 is built from 12 residues. Trimming left V 3 bases short and J 8 bases short, with 8 bases between.

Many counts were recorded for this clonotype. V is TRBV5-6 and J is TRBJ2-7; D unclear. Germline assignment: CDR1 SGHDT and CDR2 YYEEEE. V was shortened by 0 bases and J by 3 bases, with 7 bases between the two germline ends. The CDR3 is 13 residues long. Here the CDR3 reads CASSLVSGYEQYF. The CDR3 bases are TGTGCCAGCAGCTTGGTCTCGGGCTACGAGCAGTACTTC.

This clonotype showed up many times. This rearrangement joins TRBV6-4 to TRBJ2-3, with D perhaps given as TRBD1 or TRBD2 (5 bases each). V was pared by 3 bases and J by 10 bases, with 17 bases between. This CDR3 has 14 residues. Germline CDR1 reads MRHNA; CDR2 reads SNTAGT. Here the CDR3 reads CASSESGRTYSQYF. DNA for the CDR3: TGTGCCAGCAGTGAGTCGGGACGCACCTATTCGCAGTATTTT.

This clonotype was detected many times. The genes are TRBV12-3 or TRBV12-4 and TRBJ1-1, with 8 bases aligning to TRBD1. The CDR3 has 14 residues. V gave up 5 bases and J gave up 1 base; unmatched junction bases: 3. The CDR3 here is CASSIGTGNTEAFF. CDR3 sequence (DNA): TGTGCCAGCAGTATCGGGACAGGGAACACTGAAGCTTTCTTT.

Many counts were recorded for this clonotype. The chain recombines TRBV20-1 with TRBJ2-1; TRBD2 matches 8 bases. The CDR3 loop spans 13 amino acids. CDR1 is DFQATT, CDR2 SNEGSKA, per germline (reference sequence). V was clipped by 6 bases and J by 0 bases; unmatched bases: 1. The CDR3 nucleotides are TGCAGTGCAGCGGGGGACTCCTACAATGAGCAGTTCTTC. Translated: CSAAGDSYNEQFF.

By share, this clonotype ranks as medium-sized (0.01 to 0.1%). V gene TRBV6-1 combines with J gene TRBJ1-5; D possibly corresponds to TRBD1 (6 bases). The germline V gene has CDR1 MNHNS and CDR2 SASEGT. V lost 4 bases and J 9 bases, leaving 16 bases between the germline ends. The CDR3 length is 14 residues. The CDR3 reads CASSGEGHLGPQHF. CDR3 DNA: TGTGCCAGCAGTGGGGAGGGACACCTAGGGCCCCAGCATTTT.

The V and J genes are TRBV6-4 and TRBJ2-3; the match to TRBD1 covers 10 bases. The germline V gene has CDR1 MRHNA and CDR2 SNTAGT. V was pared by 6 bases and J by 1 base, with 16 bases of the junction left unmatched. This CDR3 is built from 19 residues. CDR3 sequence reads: CASSERGIGQGVGTDTQYF. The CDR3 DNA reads TGTGCCAGCAGCGAAAGGGGAATCGGACAGGGGGTGGGCACAGATACGCAGTATTTT.

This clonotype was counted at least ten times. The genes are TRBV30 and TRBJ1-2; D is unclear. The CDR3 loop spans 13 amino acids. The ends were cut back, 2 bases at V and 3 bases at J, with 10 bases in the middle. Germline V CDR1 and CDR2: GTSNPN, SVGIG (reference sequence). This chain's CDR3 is CAWSPRRDYGYTF. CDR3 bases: TGTGCCTGGAGTCCCCGTAGAGACTATGGCTACACCTTC.

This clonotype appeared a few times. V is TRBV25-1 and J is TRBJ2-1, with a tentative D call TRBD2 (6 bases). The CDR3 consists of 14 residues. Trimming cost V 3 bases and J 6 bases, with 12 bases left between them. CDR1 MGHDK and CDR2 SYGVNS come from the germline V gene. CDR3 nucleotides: TGTGCCAGCAGTGAGGAGGGCGGTATCAATGAGCAGTTCTTC. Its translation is CASSEEGGINEQFF.

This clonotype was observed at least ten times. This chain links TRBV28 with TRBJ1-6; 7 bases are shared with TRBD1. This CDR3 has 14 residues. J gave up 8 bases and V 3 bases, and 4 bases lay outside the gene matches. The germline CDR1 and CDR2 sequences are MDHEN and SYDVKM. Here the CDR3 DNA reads TGTGCCAGCAGTTTGGGACAGTATTATTCACCCCTCCACTTT. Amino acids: CASSLGQYYSPLHF.